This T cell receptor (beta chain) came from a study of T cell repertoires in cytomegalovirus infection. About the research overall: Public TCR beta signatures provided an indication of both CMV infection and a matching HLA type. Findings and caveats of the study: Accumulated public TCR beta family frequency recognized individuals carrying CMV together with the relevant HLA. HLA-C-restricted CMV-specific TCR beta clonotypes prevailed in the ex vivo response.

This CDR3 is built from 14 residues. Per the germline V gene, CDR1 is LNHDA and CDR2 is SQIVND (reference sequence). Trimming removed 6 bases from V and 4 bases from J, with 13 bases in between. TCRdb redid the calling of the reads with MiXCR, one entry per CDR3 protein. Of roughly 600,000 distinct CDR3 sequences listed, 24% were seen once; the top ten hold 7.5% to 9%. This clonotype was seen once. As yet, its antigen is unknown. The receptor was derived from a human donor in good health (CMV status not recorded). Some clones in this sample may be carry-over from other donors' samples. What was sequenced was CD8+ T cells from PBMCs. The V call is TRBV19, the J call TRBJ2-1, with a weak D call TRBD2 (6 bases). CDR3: CASRSGPRYNEQFF. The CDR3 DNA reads TGTGCCAGTAGAAGCGGGCCCCGTTACAATGAGCAGTTCTTC.